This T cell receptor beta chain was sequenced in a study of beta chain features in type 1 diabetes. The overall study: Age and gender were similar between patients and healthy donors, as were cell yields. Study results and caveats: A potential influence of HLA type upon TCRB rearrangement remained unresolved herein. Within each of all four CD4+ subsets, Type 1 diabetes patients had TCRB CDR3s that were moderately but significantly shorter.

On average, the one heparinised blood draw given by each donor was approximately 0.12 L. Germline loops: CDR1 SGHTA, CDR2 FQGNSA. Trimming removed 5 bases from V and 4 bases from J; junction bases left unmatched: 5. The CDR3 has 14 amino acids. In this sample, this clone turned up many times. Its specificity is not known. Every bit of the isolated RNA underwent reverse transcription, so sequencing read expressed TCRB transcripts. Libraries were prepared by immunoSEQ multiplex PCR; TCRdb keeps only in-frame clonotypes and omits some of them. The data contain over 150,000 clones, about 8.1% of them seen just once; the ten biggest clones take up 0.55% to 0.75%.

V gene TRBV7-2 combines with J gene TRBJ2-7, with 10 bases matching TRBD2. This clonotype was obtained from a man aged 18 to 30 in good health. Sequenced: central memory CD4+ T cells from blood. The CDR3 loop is CASSRTSGPYEQYF. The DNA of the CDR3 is TGTGCCAGCAGCCGGACTAGCGGCCCATACGAGCAGTACTTC.